These 24 T cell receptor beta chains were sequenced from one sample in a study of cytomegalovirus exposure and HLA in healthy donors (dated by TCRdb to the late 2010s). The receptor library was made with the immunoSEQ multiplex PCR assay. For the multiplex PCR, a mixture combining 60 forward primers for TCR Vbeta segments and 13 reverse primers for TCR Jbeta segments was used. The table comes from immuneACCESS by way of TCRdb, which keeps in-frame sequences with V and J called. Part of the clones is missing from these tables; in studies checked, under half for an unresolved V gene and the rest for unknown reasons. For this sample there are about 73,000 clones; about 81% appear just once. The ten biggest clones cover around 12% of the sample. Source material: PBMCs. The receptors derive from a man in his 70s in good health and CMV-seronegative.

Notes on this clone: The same CDR3 also results from other DNA sequences found in this sample. The J gene is TRBJ2-6, the V gene TRBV11-2; possible D gene TRBD1, 6 bases. The CDR3 loop spans 15 amino acids. V shed 0 bases and J shed 4 bases, with 7 bases lying between them. Germline values: CDR1 SGHAT, CDR2 FQNNGV. In DNA, the CDR3 is TGTGCCAGCAGCTTAGAAGGGACAGGGGCCAACGTCCTGACTTTC. This translates into CASSLEGTGANVLTF.

The chain links TRBV18 to TRBJ2-5; 8 positions agree with TRBD1. The CDR3 has 14 residues. Looked up from germline, CDR1 is KGHSH and CDR2 is LQKENI. The ends lost 7 bases at V and 5 bases at J; junction bases unmatched: 9. The CDR3 coding sequence is TGTGCCAGCTTGTCAGGGGGCGCACGGGAGACCCAGTACTTC. Its translation: CASLSGGARETQYF.

The V gene is TRBV5-4, the J gene TRBJ2-5, with TRBD2 matching 7 bases. The length of the CDR3 is 15 residues. In germline, CDR1 is SGHNT, CDR2 YYREEE (reference sequence). V dropped 1 base and J dropped 3; count of bases not matched to a gene: 6. The CDR3 spells CASSLRSAGEETQYF. The CDR3 DNA sequence: TGTGCCAGCAGCTTGCGGTCTGCGGGGGAAGAGACCCAGTACTTC.

The chain employs TRBV6-1 and TRBJ2-3; 7 bases are a match to TRBD2. There are 19 residues in the CDR3. The V and J ends lost 3 bases and 0 bases, in that order; junction bases with no gene match: 15. CDR1 and CDR2 (germline): MNHNS, SASEGT. The CDR3, as DNA: TGTGCCAGCAGTGAGATGGTGGCGGGGGTTGCCTCTAGCACAGATACGCAGTATTTT. This codes for CASSEMVAGVASSTDTQYF.

This rearrangement joins TRBV18 to TRBJ1-5; the D is unclear. V was clipped by 3 bases and J by 0 bases, with 3 bases between them. The CDR3 consists of 13 residues. From germline, CDR1 is KGHSH and CDR2 LQKENI. The CDR3 nucleotides read TGTGCCAGCTCACCCAATAGCAATCAGCCCCAGCATTTT. Translating gives CASSPNSNQPQHF.

This chain connects TRBV15 to TRBJ2-5; perhaps TRBD1 as D (7 bases). TRBJ2-7 explains the end of the DNA better; the J call may be wrong. Germline-derived CDR1 and CDR2 are LNHNV and YYDKDF (reference sequence). The CDR3 spans 16 residues. This CDR3 reads CATSPRQGGGTYEQYF. In DNA, the CDR3 is TGTGCCACCAGCCCCCGACAGGGAGGCGGTACCTACGAGCAGTACTTC.

This clone was picked up a small number of times. The chain carries TRBV5-1 and TRBJ1-4; D possibly corresponds to TRBD1 (6 bases). There are 18 residues in the CDR3. V was clipped by 4 bases and J by 1 base, with 20 bases between them. Per germline, CDR1 SGHRS and CDR2 YFSETQ. CDR3 sequence: CASSGGYGLGRTNEKLFF. The CDR3 DNA reads TGCGCCAGCAGCGGGGGCTATGGGCTGGGGCGAACTAATGAAAAACTGTTTTTT.

The chain couples TRBV19 to TRBJ1-2, with 11 bases that match TRBD1. Germline CDR1 and CDR2: LNHDA and SQIVND (reference sequence). Trimming removed 4 bases from V and 3 bases from J; junction bases left unmatched: 4. The CDR3 contains 15 residues. CDR3 sequence (DNA): TGTGCCAGTAGTAGTCCGGGACAGGGGGACTATGGCTACACCTTC. Translation: CASSSPGQGDYGYTF.

The chain joins TRBV18 to TRBJ1-2; weak D call: TRBD1 (6 bases). Looked up from germline, CDR1 is KGHSH and CDR2 is LQKENI. This CDR3 region has 15 residues. Trimming cost V 2 bases and J 7 bases, with 17 bases left between them. CDR3 sequence: CASSPTGPAASGYTF. CDR3 DNA sequence: TGTGCCAGCTCACCAACAGGGCCGGCAGCAAGTGGCTACACCTTC.

About this clone itself: Sequence at one end of the junction differs from germline and may be a read error. V is TRBV5-1 and J is TRBJ1-3, with D possibly matching TRBD1 (5 bases). CDR3 length equals 17 residues. The germline gives CDR1 SGHRS, CDR2 YFSETQ. The chain's CDR3 is CASSLAAPGTAGNTIYF. CDR3 DNA: TGCGCCAGCAGTTTGGCGGCTCCTGGGACTGCTGGAAACACCATATATTTT.

CDR3 region: CASSVETGGTIYEQYF. The CDR3 nucleotides read TGTGCCAGCAGCGTAGAGACAGGGGGGACCATCTACGAGCAGTACTTC. This chain uses TRBV9 with TRBJ2-7, with 9 bases identical to TRBD1. Germline CDR1 is SGDLS and CDR2 is YYNGEE. This CDR3 is 16 amino acids long. Trimming at V came to 0 bases and at J to 3 bases, leaving 7 bases not matched to a gene.

Worth noting for this clone: One junction end disagrees with the germline gene, perhaps due to a read error. The chain uses TRBV7-9 and TRBJ1-5; 8 nucleotides match TRBD1. The CDR3 is made up of 17 amino acids. Germline CDR1 and CDR2: SEHNR and FQNEAQ (reference sequence). For the CDR3, the DNA is TGTTCCAGCAGCTCAGGGGACAGGACCGATAGCAATCAGCCCCAGCATTTT. Translation: CSSSSGDRTDSNQPQHF.

The V and J genes are TRBV10-2 and TRBJ1-2; the D is unclear. Germline V gene sequence: CDR1 WSHSY, CDR2 SAAADI. V lost 3 bases, J lost 6 bases, and 14 bases lay in between. The CDR3 runs to 14 residues. The CDR3 protein is CASSDFPEQNGYTF. The DNA for the CDR3 is TGCGCCAGCAGTGATTTCCCAGAACAGAATGGCTACACCTTC.

This clone was picked up a small number of times. The gene calls are TRBV4-1 and TRBJ1-1; a weak D match, TRBD1 (6 bases). The CDR3 is made up of 14 amino acids. The V end lost 1 base, the J end lost 4 bases, and 10 bases lay between the germline ends. The germline V gene encodes CDR1 MGHRA and CDR2 YSYEKL. DNA of the CDR3: TGCGCCAGCAGCCAAGGTCACAGGGCCACTGAAGCTTTCTTT. Translated, it gives CASSQGHRATEAFF.

The V call is TRBV7-9, the J call TRBJ1-4; D gene unclear. The CDR3 is made up of 13 amino acids. Germline loops: CDR1 SEHNR, CDR2 FQNEAQ (reference sequence). V lost 8 bases and J lost 4, with 11 bases in between. CDR3 nucleotides: TGTGCCAGCTCACGGCAGGTTAATGAAAAACTGTTTTTT. This sequence encodes CASSRQVNEKLFF.

V and J are TRBV7-6 and TRBJ2-7; 7 nucleotides match TRBD1. Germline CDR1 reads SGHVS; CDR2 reads FNYEAQ. CDR3 length: 13 amino acids. V lost 5 bases and J lost 4; bases outside the gene matches: 5. The CDR3 here is CASSKNRGYEQYF. CDR3 DNA: TGTGCCAGCAGCAAGAACAGGGGTTACGAGCAGTACTTC. Drawing the rest from reference TRBV7-6 and TRBJ2-7, the complete variable domain is GAGVSQSPRYKVTKRGQDVALRCDPISGHVSLYWYRQALGQGPEFLTYFNYEAQQDKSGLPNDRFSAERPEGSISTLTIQRTEQRDSAMYRCASSKNRGYEQYFGPGTRLTVT.

The chain links TRBV7-2 to TRBJ2-7; 9 positions match TRBD2. The CDR3 loop spans 16 amino acids. The germline V gene has CDR1 SGHTA and CDR2 FQGNSA. Losses at the gene ends were 1 base for V and 6 bases for J; bases not matched to a gene: 10. The CDR3 nucleotides are TGTGCCAGCAGCTTAGACGGTACTAGCGGGTCGGGCGAGCAGTACTTC. This sequence encodes CASSLDGTSGSGEQYF.

This chain uses TRBV10-1 with TRBJ2-7; 8 nucleotides match TRBD1. The V gene's germline CDR1 is WNHNN and CDR2 SYGVQD (reference sequence). The CDR3 contains 15 residues. V shed 2 bases, J shed 1 base, and the junction held 4 bases outside the gene matches. CDR3: CASSEGGTGSYEQYF. The CDR3 DNA sequence: TGCGCCAGCAGTGAGGGAGGGACAGGTTCCTACGAGCAGTACTTC.

The count of this clone is one. The chain uses TRBV28 and TRBJ2-3, with 7 positions matching TRBD2. The V gene's germline CDR1 is MDHEN and CDR2 SYDVKM. CDR3 length: 11 amino acids. V was clipped by 6 bases and J by 9 bases; unmatched bases: 3. The CDR3 protein is CASSRGDTQYF. CDR3 nucleotide sequence: TGTGCCAGCAGCCGGGGGGACACGCAGTATTTT.

V gene TRBV19 combines with J gene TRBJ1-4; TRBD1 agrees at 7 bases. This CDR3 has 15 amino acids. Germline assignment: CDR1 LNHDA and CDR2 SQIVND (reference sequence). V was clipped by 5 bases and J by 2 bases; unmatched bases: 5. The CDR3 nucleotides are TGTGCCAGTAGTCGCCCCAGGGGGACTAATGAAAAACTGTTTTTT. Protein: CASSRPRGTNEKLFF.

The chain employs TRBV5-1 and TRBJ2-5; D is perhaps TRBD2 (6 bases). V was clipped by 4 bases and J by 0 bases, with 10 bases between them. This CDR3 spans 14 amino acids. Germline V lookup: CDR1 SGHRS, CDR2 YFSETQ. The CDR3, as DNA: TGCGCCAGCAGCGGTGGGGGGTACCAAGAGACCCAGTACTTC. Amino acid sequence: CASSGGGYQETQYF.

The V gene is TRBV7-2, the J gene TRBJ1-4, with D maybe TRBD1 (5 bases). The CDR3 length is 14 residues. The ends were cut back, 1 base at V and 10 bases at J, with 13 bases in the middle. Germline assignment: CDR1 SGHTA and CDR2 FQGNSA. The CDR3 DNA sequence: TGTGCCAGCAGCTTAGTTCGCGGGGCTCGAAAACTGTTTTTT. It translates to CASSLVRGARKLFF.

The chain recombines TRBV9 with TRBJ1-2; D may be TRBD1 (6 bases). The CDR3 is made up of 15 amino acids. Germline CDR1 SGDLS, CDR2 YYNGEE. V gave up 1 base and J gave up 5 bases, with 15 bases separating them. The CDR3 DNA sequence: TGTGCCAGCAGCGTACGGTCACAGGGCGGATATGGCTACACCTTC. It codes for CASSVRSQGGYGYTF. Combining the CDR3 with reference TRBV9 and TRBJ1-2 gives the whole variable domain DSGVTQTPKHLITATGQRVTLRCSPRSGDLSVYWYQQSLDQGLQFLIQYYNGEERAKGNILERFSAQQFPDLHSELNLSSLELGDSALYFCASSVRSQGGYGYTFGSGTRLTVV.

CDR3 region: CASSITGVPGELFF. The CDR3 DNA reads as TGTGCCAGTAGTATTACCGGAGTACCAGGGGAGCTGTTTTTT. The rearrangement uses TRBV19 and TRBJ2-2; no clear D. The CDR3 is made up of 14 amino acids. Germline V gene lookup returns CDR1 LNHDA and CDR2 SQIVND (reference sequence). Trimming stripped 3 bases from V and 8 bases from J, with 13 bases between.